This TCR beta chain was documented in a study of blood T cell repertoires in COVID-19. Study as a whole: Sites across the United States, Italy and Spain contributed samples from acute and convalescent COVID-19. T cells, B-cell-depleted T cells, or PBMCs supplied cDNA or gDNA.

The V gene's germline CDR1 is SGHTA and CDR2 FQGTGA. V was trimmed by 5 bases and J by 2 bases, leaving 10 bases between them. The CDR3 consists of 13 residues. Original processing notes: Estimates of nucleated cell counts were drawn from the amplification of reference gene primers. The data were produced by immunoSEQ multiplex PCR, yet TCRdb's version contains in-frame clones alone and is incomplete. The D gene and trimming were derived from the DNA, and the V and J assignments and clone size from that table. The profile shows tens of thousands of clones, 65% to 85% of them singletons. The source is a man over 45 with acute or convalescent COVID-19. V usage is TRBV7-3 and J usage is TRBJ2-7; weak D call: TRBD1 (5 bases). What was sequenced was peripheral blood. The CDR3 loop is CASSATDTYEQYF. The CDR3 nucleotides are TGTGCCAGCAGCGCGACAGATACCTACGAGCAGTACTTC.